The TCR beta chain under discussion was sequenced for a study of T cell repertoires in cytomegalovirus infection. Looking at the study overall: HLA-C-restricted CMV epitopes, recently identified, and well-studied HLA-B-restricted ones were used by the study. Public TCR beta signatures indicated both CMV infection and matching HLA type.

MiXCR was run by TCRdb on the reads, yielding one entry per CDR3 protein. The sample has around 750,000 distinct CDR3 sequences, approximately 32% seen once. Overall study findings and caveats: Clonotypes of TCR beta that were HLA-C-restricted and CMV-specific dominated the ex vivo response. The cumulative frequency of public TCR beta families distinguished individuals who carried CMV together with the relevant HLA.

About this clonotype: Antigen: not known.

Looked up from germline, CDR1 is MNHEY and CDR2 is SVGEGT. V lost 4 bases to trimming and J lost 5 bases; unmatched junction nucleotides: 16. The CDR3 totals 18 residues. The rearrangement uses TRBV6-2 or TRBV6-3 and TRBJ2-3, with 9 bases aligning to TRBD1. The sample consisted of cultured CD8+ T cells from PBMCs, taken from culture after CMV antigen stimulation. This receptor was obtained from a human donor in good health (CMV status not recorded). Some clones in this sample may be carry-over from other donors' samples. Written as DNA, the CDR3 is TGTGCCAGCAGTTTCCCACCTACCACCGGGACAGGGAGAGATACGCAGTATTTT. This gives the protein CASSFPPTTGTGRDTQYF.